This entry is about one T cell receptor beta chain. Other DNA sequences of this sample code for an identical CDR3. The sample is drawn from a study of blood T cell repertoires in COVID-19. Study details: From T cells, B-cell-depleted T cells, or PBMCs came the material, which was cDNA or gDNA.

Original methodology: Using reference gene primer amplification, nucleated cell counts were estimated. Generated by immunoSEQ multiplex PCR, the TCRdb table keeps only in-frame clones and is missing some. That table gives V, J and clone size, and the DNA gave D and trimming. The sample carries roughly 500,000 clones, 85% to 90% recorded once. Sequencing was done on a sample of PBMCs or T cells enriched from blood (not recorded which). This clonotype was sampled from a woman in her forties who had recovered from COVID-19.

The CDR3 loop reads CASSSRGSGGYTF. The DNA of the CDR3 is TGTGCCAGCAGCTCCCGAGGCTCCGGGGGCTACACCTTC. The chain employs TRBV7-9 and TRBJ1-2; D call uncertain. This CDR3 comprises 13 residues. With 4 bases removed from V and 8 bases from J, the gap between germline ends came to 14 bases. Germline loops: CDR1 SEHNR, CDR2 FQNEAQ (reference sequence).